This record covers a single T cell receptor (beta chain). The antigen is unknown. The data originate from a study of T cell responses to AZD1222 COVID-19 vaccine. Study-wide results and caveats: White British people made up most donors, females outnumbered males, and clonal diversity was possibly underestimated. Unmutated regions of variants are reportedly targeted by nearly half of spike-specific TCRs. Mapped onto spike, vaccine-associated CD4 TCRs spanned it and were dominant at 160-218 and 743-854.

Measured with immunoSEQ multiplex PCR; TCRdb has only the in-frame clones, and not every one. The table lists 150,000 to 200,000 clones, approximately 92% of them singletons. Germline V gives CDR1 SGHRS, CDR2 YFSETQ. The length of the CDR3 is 15 residues. V was pared by 3 bases and J by 2 bases, with 5 bases of the junction left unmatched. This sample comprised peripheral blood, obtained on day 0 of AZD1222 vaccination. V is TRBV5-1 and J is TRBJ2-3; 8 bases are shared with TRBD2. The sequence derives from an adult in good health. The CDR3 coding sequence is TGCGCCAGCAGCTGGAGCGGGAGTTACACAGATACGCAGTATTTT. Translation: CASSWSGSYTDTQYF.